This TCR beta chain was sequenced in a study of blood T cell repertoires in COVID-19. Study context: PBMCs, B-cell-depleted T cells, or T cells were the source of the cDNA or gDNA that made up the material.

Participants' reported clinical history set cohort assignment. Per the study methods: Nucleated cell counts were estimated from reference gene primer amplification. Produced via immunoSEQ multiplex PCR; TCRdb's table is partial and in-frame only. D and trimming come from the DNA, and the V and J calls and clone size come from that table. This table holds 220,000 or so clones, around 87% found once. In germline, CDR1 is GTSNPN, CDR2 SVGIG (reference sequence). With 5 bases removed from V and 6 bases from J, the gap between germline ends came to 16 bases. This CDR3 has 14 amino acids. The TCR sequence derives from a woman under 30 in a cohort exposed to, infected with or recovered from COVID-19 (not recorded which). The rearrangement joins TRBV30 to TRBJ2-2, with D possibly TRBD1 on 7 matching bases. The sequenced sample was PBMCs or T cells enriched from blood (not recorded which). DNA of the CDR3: TGTGCCTGGGAGCCCCAGGGGGGAGCCGGGGAGCTGTTTTTT. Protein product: CAWEPQGGAGELFF.